The 27 T cell receptor beta chains listed next were all sequenced from one sample in a study of blood T cells in healthy people across ages. Through a sample-barcoded 5' primer and a J-beta primer mix, a second PCR was run for 7 to 11 cycles. TCRdb reprocessed the 5' RACE reads via MiXCR and lists one record per CDR3 protein. The data show more than 900,000 distinct CDR3 sequences, approximately 32% seen once. These data are also associated with another study on T cells of mothers and their children.

The sample comprised blood. The receptor set was obtained from a middle-aged woman in good health.

The gene calls are TRBV6-5 and TRBJ2-3, with D unresolved. The CDR3 covers 15 residues. V dropped 2 bases and J dropped 2 bases, with 11 bases sitting between them. Germline CDR1 reads MNHEY; CDR2 reads SVGAGI. The CDR3 reads CASSYRDGSTDTQYF. Here the CDR3 DNA reads TGTGCCAGCAGTTACAGGGATGGGTCCACAGATACGCAGTATTTT.

This chain uses TRBV4-2 with TRBJ2-1; 12 bases align to TRBD2. V lost 1 base, J lost 5 bases, and 3 bases stayed unmatched. CDR1 and CDR2 (germline): LGHNA, YNFKEQ. There are 16 residues in the CDR3. The CDR3 region has the DNA TGTGCCAGCAGCCAAGTACTAGCGGGGGGTAACAATGAGCAGTTCTTC. Translated, it gives CASSQVLAGGNNEQFF.

A few counts support this clonotype. The chain has TRBV7-3 and TRBJ2-3; 8 nucleotides agree with TRBD1. This CDR3 is 16 amino acids long. V dropped 1 base and J dropped 4; count of bases not matched to a gene: 7. CDR1 is SGHTA and CDR2 is FQGTGA in the germline V gene. CDR3 residues: CASSLSGRGRADTQYF. The CDR3 coding sequence is TGTGCCAGCAGCTTAAGTGGCAGGGGGCGTGCAGATACGCAGTATTTT. Full variable domain (missing parts from reference TRBV7-3 and TRBJ2-3): GAGVSQTPSNKVTEKGKYVELRCDPISGHTALYWYRQSLGQGPEFLIYFQGTGAADDSGLPNDRFFAVRPEGSVSTLKIQRTERGDSAVYLCASSLSGRGRADTQYFGPGTRLTVL.

This clonotype appeared many times. The chain uses TRBV7-2 and TRBJ2-5; 7 bases fit TRBD2. The trim removed 4 bases at V and 5 bases at J, leaving 10 bases unmatched. This CDR3 has 15 residues. Germline CDR1 SGHTA, CDR2 FQGNSA. CDR3 coding DNA: TGTGCCAGCAGCTCCCGGCCGGGGGGAGGCGAGACCCAGTACTTC. Amino acids: CASSSRPGGGETQYF.

The V gene is TRBV20-1, the J gene TRBJ2-5; 10 nucleotides agree with TRBD2. Germline loops: CDR1 DFQATT, CDR2 SNEGSKA (reference sequence). This CDR3 spans 15 amino acids. V trimming: 3 bases; J trimming: 5 bases; junction bases outside the gene matches: 9. The CDR3 DNA sequence: TGCAGTGCTAGGGGAGCGGGGGGGCCCTATGAGACCCAGTACTTC. Its translation: CSARGAGGPYETQYF.

The chain couples TRBV28 to TRBJ2-2; D may be TRBD2 (5 bases). The CDR3 sequence is 16 residues long. The V and J ends lost 7 bases and 4 bases respectively, with 19 bases between them. Germline values: CDR1 MDHEN, CDR2 SYDVKM. CDR3 sequence (DNA): TGTGCCAGCACCCTGGGCGGGCAGTCGGGCACCGGGGAGCTGTTTTTT. This codes for CASTLGGQSGTGELFF.

This clonotype was seen only once. This is likely a read error, given that the CDR3 carries no conserved phenylalanine or tryptophan at its end. The chain is built from TRBV5-1 and TRBJ2-5; D gene ambiguous. The CDR3 runs 15 residues. Trimming stripped 0 bases from V and 0 bases from J, with 9 bases between. Germline CDR1 reads SGHRS; CDR2 reads YFSETQ. The CDR3 bases are TGCGCCAGCAGCTTGGGTTCTACCTACCAAGAGACCCAGTACGTC. Translation: CASSLGSTYQETQYV.

The sample holds many counts of this clonotype. The chain has TRBV9 and TRBJ2-7, with TRBD2 matching 11 bases. The CDR3 is 15 residues long. The germline CDR1 and CDR2 sequences are SGDLS and YYNGEE. The trim removed 4 bases at V and 3 bases at J, leaving 6 bases unmatched. In DNA, the CDR3 is TGTGCCAGCAGCACGGGACTAGCGGACCTCTACGAGCAGTACTTC. It yields the protein CASSTGLADLYEQYF. The variable domain in full, completed from reference TRBV9 and TRBJ2-7, reads DSGVTQTPKHLITATGQRVTLRCSPRSGDLSVYWYQQSLDQGLQFLIQYYNGEERAKGNILERFSAQQFPDLHSELNLSSLELGDSALYFCASSTGLADLYEQYFGPGTRLTVT.

The table lists this clonotype with a few counts. The V gene is TRBV28, the J gene TRBJ2-3; 7 nucleotides line up with TRBD2. Germline CDR1 reads MDHEN; CDR2 reads SYDVKM. J was trimmed by 2 bases and V by 3 bases; bases with no gene match: 8. This CDR3 is 16 amino acids long. CDR3 nucleotides: TGTGCCAGCAGTTTTTCCCGGGGAGGGTACACAGATACGCAGTATTTT. Translation: CASSFSRGGYTDTQYF.

The V call is TRBV12-3 or TRBV12-4, the J call TRBJ2-2; 9 bases fit TRBD2. The V and J ends lost 3 bases and 4 bases, in that order; junction bases with no gene match: 3. The CDR3 extends over 15 amino acids. CDR3 sequence reads: CASSFSSGVTGELFF. The CDR3 bases are TGTGCCAGCAGTTTCTCTAGCGGGGTCACCGGGGAGCTGTTTTTT.

In its sample, this clonotype was seen many times. The chain joins TRBV4-3 to TRBJ2-5, with 8 positions matching TRBD2. The germline gives CDR1 LGHNA, CDR2 YSLEER. This CDR3 is 15 amino acids long. Germline trimming cut 1 base from V and 7 bases from J; bases unmatched to any gene: 8. The CDR3 coding sequence is TGCGCCAGCAGCCAAGGTGTTAGCGGGGTTGGGACCCAGTACTTC. Translation gives CASSQGVSGVGTQYF.

Comment on this clonotype: Just one base apart from a much larger clone, this may be a read error. The chain employs TRBV28 and TRBJ1-2; 8 bases agree with TRBD1. This CDR3 spans 15 amino acids. Germline values: CDR1 MDHEN, CDR2 SYDVKM. The CDR3 coding sequence is TGTGCCAGCAGCTCCGGGACAGGAGAGATCTATGGCTACGCCTTC. Translation gives CASSSGTGEIYGYAF.

This clonotype has just one count. The junction differs from germline at one of its ends, possibly a read error. This chain uses TRBV20-1 with TRBJ2-5; D may correspond to TRBD1 or TRBD2 (5 bases each). Germline V gives CDR1 DFQATT, CDR2 SNEGSKA (reference sequence). This CDR3 is 19 amino acids long. The CDR3 sequence: CRARDYTPNRNLLQETQYF. CDR3 nucleotides: TGCAGGGCTAGAGACTATACACCTAACAGGAACCTACTCCAAGAGACCCAGTACTTC.

This clonotype has a count of ten or more. The gene calls are TRBV9 and TRBJ1-4; the D gene is possibly TRBD1 (6 bases). The germline gives CDR1 SGDLS, CDR2 YYNGEE. The CDR3 extends over 15 amino acids. V dropped 6 bases and J dropped 7 bases, with 19 bases sitting between them. The CDR3 nucleotides are TGTGCCAGCACCCCAGGCGTCACAGGGAGTGAAAAACTGTTTTTT. Amino acids: CASTPGVTGSEKLFF.

This clonotype was seen a handful of times. Germline and junction disagree at one end, which may indicate a read error. The chain's CDR3 is CSARPGTSGVNEQFF. The CDR3 nucleotides are TGTAGTGCTAGACCCGGGACTAGCGGGGTAAATGAGCAGTTCTTC. The chain combines TRBV20-1 with TRBJ2-1; 13 bases fit TRBD2. The CDR3 spans 15 residues. Germline loops: CDR1 DFQATT, CDR2 SNEGSKA (reference sequence).

This clonotype was counted at least ten times. The chain is built from TRBV5-1 and TRBJ2-7; 9 nucleotides line up with TRBD1. J lost 5 bases, V lost 6 bases, and 9 bases had no gene match. The CDR3 runs to 14 residues. The germline gives CDR1 SGHRS, CDR2 YFSETQ. CDR3 nucleotide sequence: TGCGCCAGCAACGCTGGGACAGGGTGGCACGAGCAGTACTTC. Its translation: CASNAGTGWHEQYF. The whole variable domain, filled in from reference TRBV5-1 and TRBJ2-7, reads KAGVTQTPRYLIKTRGQQVTLSCSPISGHRSVSWYQQTPGQGLQFLFEYFSETQRNKGNFPGRFSGRQFSNSRSEMNVSTLELGDSALYLCASNAGTGWHEQYFGPGTRLTVT.

In regard to this clonotype: At one of its ends the junction is not consistent with the germline gene, which may arise from a read error. V usage is TRBV10-2 and J usage is TRBJ1-6; possible D gene TRBD1, 6 bases. The CDR3 runs 13 residues. The V gene's germline CDR1 is WSHSY and CDR2 SAAADI. The CDR3, as DNA: TGCACCAGCAGTGATACAGGGAATTCACCCCTCCACTTT. Protein: CTSSDTGNSPLHF.

This clonotype was seen a few times. The rearrangement uses TRBV20-1 and TRBJ1-2, with a weak D call TRBD1 (6 bases). Trimming removed 1 base at V and 5 bases at J, with 17 bases between. Germline CDR1 DFQATT, CDR2 SNEGSKA (reference sequence). The CDR3 sequence is 15 residues long. This chain's CDR3 is CSARAGVHSGYGYTF. The CDR3 bases are TGCAGTGCTAGAGCAGGGGTCCATAGTGGATATGGCTACACCTTC.

This clonotype was seen a few times. V and J are TRBV6-2 or TRBV6-3 and TRBJ2-1, with TRBD2 matching 7 bases. Germline lookup yields CDR1 MNHEY and CDR2 SVGEGT. V lost 6 bases, J lost 4 bases, and 12 bases stayed unmatched. This CDR3 has 16 residues. The CDR3 DNA is TGTGCCAGCAGAGACCAGACTAGCCCCTCTTACAATGAGCAGTTCTTC. This gives the protein CASRDQTSPSYNEQFF.

This clonotype was counted between two and nine times. This sequence joins TRBV20-1 and TRBJ2-7, with D maybe TRBD2 (6 bases). This CDR3 contains 13 residues. The germline V and J ends were trimmed by 3 bases and 2 bases, with 11 bases remaining between them. The germline V gene has CDR1 DFQATT and CDR2 SNEGSKA (reference sequence). As DNA, the CDR3 is TGCAGTGCTAGGGCGGGGTTAGCCTACGAGCAGTACTTC. Protein product: CSARAGLAYEQYF.

The chain has TRBV29-1 and TRBJ1-2; no clear D gene. V lost 7 bases to trimming and J lost 4 bases, with 16 bases between them. CDR1 and CDR2 from the germline V gene are SQVTM and ANQGSEA. This CDR3 spans 13 amino acids. Here the CDR3 DNA reads TGCAGCGATAGGACGGGGATCAGCTATGGCTACACCTTC. Translating gives CSDRTGISYGYTF.

To note about this clonotype: A much larger clone is a single base away; this may be a read error. The V call is TRBV12-3 or TRBV12-4, the J call TRBJ1-6; no definite D call. V shed 2 bases and J shed 8 bases, with 10 bases lying between them. This CDR3 region has 14 residues. CDR3 coding DNA: TGTGCCAGCAGTTTATATTCGGAGGATTCACCCCTCCACTTT. Translating gives CASSLYSEDSPLHF.

J is TRBJ2-1 and V is TRBV18, with D perhaps TRBD1 (5 bases). Germline assignment: CDR1 KGHSH and CDR2 LQKENI. This CDR3 is built from 15 residues. V lost 2 bases, J lost 3 bases, and 11 bases lay in between. This CDR3 is CASSPSTGLYNEQFF. The CDR3 nucleotides are TGTGCCAGCTCACCATCAACAGGCCTCTACAATGAGCAGTTCTTC.

CDR3: CASSPGRRASDTQYF. CDR3 coding DNA: TGTGCCAGCAGCCCGGGACGGCGCGCTTCAGATACGCAGTATTTT. The gene calls are TRBV11-2 and TRBJ2-3; perhaps D is TRBD1 or TRBD2 (5 bases each). The CDR3 extends over 15 amino acids. Trimming cost V 5 bases and J 4 bases, with 16 bases left between them. The germline gives CDR1 SGHAT, CDR2 FQNNGV.

The CDR3 loop is CSARDRACYEQYF. CDR3 sequence (DNA): TGCAGTGCTAGAGACAGGGCGTGCTACGAGCAGTACTTC. The gene calls are TRBV20-1 and TRBJ2-7; tentative D call: TRBD1 (5 bases). The CDR3 has 13 amino acids. Per germline, CDR1 DFQATT and CDR2 SNEGSKA (reference sequence). Trimming took 0 bases from V and 3 from J, leaving 9 bases between them.

The chain joins TRBV29-1 to TRBJ1-1, with TRBD1 as a possible D gene (6 bases). Deletions cut 6 bases from V and 1 base from J, with 18 bases between. Germline assignment: CDR1 SQVTM and CDR2 ANQGSEA. The CDR3 has 15 residues. CDR3 sequence (DNA): TGCAGCGTAGAACGCCGACAGGCCCGGAACACTGAAGCTTTCTTT. Translation: CSVERRQARNTEAFF.

The CDR3 DNA follows: TGTGCCAGCAGCTACCGACTAGGCGGTGAGCAGTTCTTC. Its protein is CASSYRLGGEQFF. The gene calls are TRBV14 and TRBJ2-1; D possibly corresponds to TRBD2 (6 bases). Germline V gives CDR1 SGHDN, CDR2 FVKESK. The CDR3 totals 13 residues. The germline V and J ends were trimmed by 5 bases and 9 bases, with 14 bases remaining between them.